A single sample gave rise to the 25 T cell receptor beta chains below, sequenced in a study of T cells after yellow fever vaccination. TCRdb itself ran the 5' RACE reads through MiXCR, one entry per CDR3 protein. The sample includes 400,000 or so distinct CDR3 sequences, 6% to 8% seen only once; the top ten take 15%. The source material was PBMCs, sampled 5 days after the yellow fever booster vaccination. The origin of the receptors is a young man who received the YFV17D yellow fever vaccine.

This sequence joins TRBV14 and TRBJ2-1; D is possibly TRBD2 (5 bases). Germline lookup yields CDR1 SGHDN and CDR2 FVKESK. CDR3 length: 15 amino acids. V shed 6 bases and J shed 2 bases, with 14 bases lying between them. The CDR3 sequence: CASSMGAGAYNEQFF. The DNA for the CDR3 is TGTGCCAGCAGTATGGGCGCGGGTGCCTACAATGAGCAGTTCTTC.

V gene TRBV7-2 combines with J gene TRBJ2-1; D not certain. The ends were cut back, 5 bases at V and 2 bases at J, with 16 bases in the middle. There are 16 residues in the CDR3. Germline loops: CDR1 SGHTA, CDR2 FQGNSA. CDR3 loop: CASSLSVVFAYNEQFF. The DNA for the CDR3 is TGTGCCAGCAGCCTATCGGTGGTATTCGCCTACAATGAGCAGTTCTTC.

This clonotype was observed many times. In DNA, the CDR3 is TGTGCCAGCAGCTTAGGGCTAGCGGGTACCTACGAGCAGTACTTC. Translation gives CASSLGLAGTYEQYF. V and J are TRBV7-2 and TRBJ2-7, with TRBD2 identical over 8 bases. The CDR3 covers 15 residues. Germline V lookup: CDR1 SGHTA, CDR2 FQGNSA. The V segment lost 1 base and the J segment 2 bases; nucleotides outside the gene matches: 4.

This clonotype has ten or more counts. V gene TRBV10-3 combines with J gene TRBJ2-7, with D tentatively TRBD2 (5 bases). The V end was cut by 2 bases, the J end by 2 bases, with 19 bases between. The length of the CDR3 is 17 residues. From germline, CDR1 is ENHRY and CDR2 SYGVKD. The CDR3 here is CAISEAEGLAITYEQYF. CDR3 DNA: TGTGCCATCAGTGAGGCCGAGGGCCTCGCTATCACCTACGAGCAGTACTTC.

This sequence joins TRBV6-5 and TRBJ2-5; D is possibly TRBD2 (6 bases). The germline gives CDR1 MNHEY, CDR2 SVGAGI. V shed 7 bases and J shed 5 bases, with 20 bases lying between them. This CDR3 is 15 amino acids long. DNA for the CDR3: TGTGCCAGCAAGTTGGGAGTTTTGAGCGGGGAGACCCAGTACTTC. The encoded protein is CASKLGVLSGETQYF.

J is TRBJ2-2 and V is TRBV6-2 or TRBV6-3; D ambiguous. The V gene's germline CDR1 is MNHEY and CDR2 SVGEGT. This CDR3 has 12 amino acids. The V and J ends lost 6 bases and 6 bases respectively, with 8 bases between them. The chain's CDR3 is CASRSGPGELFF. The CDR3 DNA reads as TGTGCCAGCAGGTCCGGACCCGGGGAGCTGTTTTTT.

This clonotype was observed a few times. The chain carries TRBV18 and TRBJ1-5; no reliable D call. Germline V gene lookup returns CDR1 KGHSH and CDR2 LQKENI. Trimming cost V 6 bases and J 3 bases, with 6 bases left between them. CDR3 length equals 12 residues. CDR3 sequence: CASSTPNQPQHF. The CDR3 DNA is TGTGCCAGCTCCACCCCCAATCAGCCCCAGCATTTT. The full variable domain, rest sourced from reference TRBV18 and TRBJ1-5, is NAGVMQNPRHLVRRRGQEARLRCSPMKGHSHVYWYRQLPEEGLKFMVYLQKENIIDESGMPKERFSAEFPKEGPSILRIQQVVRGDSAAYFCASSTPNQPQHFGDGTRLSIL.

This clonotype has at least ten counts. This chain joins TRBV27 and TRBJ2-7; 7 bases are shared with TRBD1. The CDR3 consists of 15 residues. J lost 1 base, V lost 6 bases, and 9 bases had no gene match. Germline V gives CDR1 MNHEY, CDR2 SMNVEV (reference sequence). DNA of the CDR3: TGTGCCAGCAGCCAACCGGGACAGCTTTCCTACGAGCAGTACTTC. It translates to CASSQPGQLSYEQYF.

Comment on this clonotype: One junction end does not reproduce the germline sequence, and a read error may be involved. The chain combines TRBV30 with TRBJ2-7, with D unclear. This CDR3 has 14 residues. Per the germline V gene, CDR1 is GTSNPN and CDR2 is SVGIG (reference sequence). The CDR3 DNA sequence: TGTGCCTGGAGAACCTCCAGCCTCTCCCACGAGCAGTACTTC. Translated: CAWRTSSLSHEQYF.

This clonotype turned up a few times. The chain uses TRBV18 and TRBJ1-2; D perhaps matches TRBD1 (5 bases). Deletions cut 6 bases from V and 13 bases from J, with 24 bases between. CDR3 size: 14 residues. Germline V CDR1 and CDR2: KGHSH, LQKENI. Written as DNA, the CDR3 is TGTGCCAGCTCGCCCCCGGCCGGGACGGCCCCCTCCACCTTC. Translation gives CASSPPAGTAPSTF.

This clonotype turned up a few times. V usage is TRBV20-1 and J usage is TRBJ2-7, with D possibly called TRBD1 or TRBD2 (5 bases each). CDR3 length equals 14 residues. In germline, CDR1 is DFQATT, CDR2 SNEGSKA (reference sequence). Trimming took 2 bases from V and 7 from J, leaving 18 bases between them. The DNA for the CDR3 is TGCAGTGCTAGAAGGGGACGGACGTCGGGGGAGCAGTACTTC. It codes for CSARRGRTSGEQYF.

Many counts were recorded for this clonotype. The chain couples TRBV7-2 to TRBJ1-1, with D unclear. Trimming left V 0 bases short and J 1 base short, with 9 bases between. Per the germline V gene, CDR1 is SGHTA and CDR2 is FQGNSA. This CDR3 has 15 amino acids. The CDR3 DNA sequence: TGTGCCAGCAGCTTAGCTCTCGGGAGGAACACTGAAGCTTTCTTT. Encoded protein: CASSLALGRNTEAFF.

This chain joins TRBV7-8 and TRBJ1-1; D uncertain. There are 15 residues in the CDR3. Trimming stripped 1 base from V and 4 bases from J, with 13 bases between. The germline CDR1 and CDR2 sequences are SGHVS and FQNEAQ. CDR3 protein: CASSLVFGAGTEAFF. In DNA, the CDR3 is TGTGCCAGCAGCTTAGTGTTTGGCGCGGGCACTGAAGCTTTCTTT.

This clonotype was counted only a few times. The rearrangement uses TRBV20-1 and TRBJ2-6; D gene uncertain. Looked up from germline, CDR1 is DFQATT and CDR2 is SNEGSKA (reference sequence). The CDR3 is 17 amino acids. V was trimmed by 5 bases and J by 2 bases, leaving 19 bases between them. CDR3 sequence (DNA): TGCAGTGCTCTCCCCCGGGCCCCCGCAACTGGGGCCAACGTCCTGACTTTC. Translation gives CSALPRAPATGANVLTF.

Here the CDR3 reads CASSPRDGAEAFF. CDR3 bases: TGTGCCAGCAGCCCGCGGGACGGCGCTGAAGCTTTCTTT. The chain carries TRBV3-1 and TRBJ1-1; a possible D gene is TRBD1 (5 bases). The CDR3 extends over 13 amino acids. Per the germline V gene, CDR1 is LGHDT and CDR2 is YNNKEL (reference sequence). The V end was cut by 4 bases, the J end by 6 bases, with 12 bases between.

This clonotype was found a few times. The chain uses TRBV5-1 and TRBJ2-6, with 8 nucleotides matching TRBD1. CDR1 is SGHRS and CDR2 is YFSETQ in the germline V gene. The J segment lost 0 bases and the V segment lost 4 bases, leaving 12 bases of the junction unmatched. The CDR3 length is 19 residues. CDR3: CASSPKVTGVISGANVLTF. CDR3 in DNA: TGCGCCAGCAGCCCGAAAGTGACAGGGGTCATCTCTGGGGCCAACGTCCTGACTTTC.

This clonotype was picked up many times. The rearrangement joins TRBV18 to TRBJ2-1; D is possibly TRBD1 (6 bases). This CDR3 spans 13 amino acids. Trimming took off 3 bases at V and 6 bases at J, with 9 bases between the two ends. Germline V gene lookup returns CDR1 KGHSH and CDR2 LQKENI. Here the CDR3 reads CASSPGQINEQFF. Here the CDR3 DNA reads TGTGCCAGCTCACCTGGACAGATCAATGAGCAGTTCTTC.

This clonotype was seen at least ten times. The V call is TRBV5-1, the J call TRBJ2-1, with D possibly TRBD1 on 6 matching bases. V was shortened by 0 bases and J by 6 bases, with 7 bases between the two germline ends. Germline assignment: CDR1 SGHRS and CDR2 YFSETQ. This CDR3 has 13 residues. The CDR3 here is CASSLGTANEQFF. CDR3 sequence (DNA): TGCGCCAGCAGCTTGGGGACAGCCAATGAGCAGTTCTTC.

The chain carries TRBV7-2 and TRBJ2-7, with a possible D match to TRBD1 (6 bases). Germline V lookup: CDR1 SGHTA, CDR2 FQGNSA. CDR3 length: 16 residues. V lost 7 bases and J 7 bases, leaving 26 bases between the germline ends. CDR3 protein: CASTPAGAGALGEQYF. CDR3 in DNA: TGTGCCAGCACCCCGGCCGGGGCAGGGGCTTTGGGGGAGCAGTACTTC.

The chain has TRBV12-5 and TRBJ2-5; TRBD1 is a possible D gene (5 bases). This CDR3 has 16 residues. Trimming shortened V by 1 base and J by 4 bases, and 16 bases separated the two germline ends. CDR1 and CDR2 (germline): LGHNT, FRNRAP. CDR3 loop: CASGLDRWTTGETQYF. CDR3 in DNA: TGTGCTAGTGGTTTGGACAGGTGGACCACAGGAGAGACCCAGTACTTC.

There are many counts of this clonotype. The rearrangement joins TRBV5-1 to TRBJ2-3; 10 nucleotides match TRBD2. J lost 2 bases, V lost 0 bases, and 12 bases had no gene match. CDR1 and CDR2 (germline): SGHRS, YFSETQ. The CDR3 is made up of 19 amino acids. CDR3 region: CASSLADGLAGVNTDTQYF. In nucleotides, the CDR3 is TGCGCCAGCAGCTTGGCCGATGGGCTAGCGGGAGTGAACACAGATACGCAGTATTTT. Full variable domain (rest looked up from reference TRBV5-1 and TRBJ2-3): KAGVTQTPRYLIKTRGQQVTLSCSPISGHRSVSWYQQTPGQGLQFLFEYFSETQRNKGNFPGRFSGRQFSNSRSEMNVSTLELGDSALYLCASSLADGLAGVNTDTQYFGPGTRLTVL.

Points on this clonotype: This could be a read error, since a much larger clone is one nucleotide away. CDR3 bases: TGCAGTGCTAACCGACCGGGACGGGGAAACACCGGGGAGCTGTTTTTT. Its protein product is CSANRPGRGNTGELFF. The genes are TRBV20-1 and TRBJ2-2; D is possibly TRBD1 or TRBD2 (5 bases each). V dropped 4 bases and J dropped 2 bases, with 17 bases sitting between them. CDR3 length equals 16 residues. Per the germline V gene, CDR1 is DFQATT and CDR2 is SNEGSKA (reference sequence).

This chain connects TRBV5-8 to TRBJ2-7; 9 bases agree with TRBD2. CDR1 SGHTS and CDR2 YDEGEE come from the germline V gene. V trimming: 6 bases; J trimming: 5 bases; junction bases outside the gene matches: 9. There are 14 residues in the CDR3. The chain's CDR3 is CASNPGLASNEQYF. The DNA for the CDR3 is TGTGCCAGCAACCCGGGACTAGCTTCCAACGAGCAGTACTTC.

This rearrangement joins TRBV28 to TRBJ2-5; D perhaps matches TRBD1 (6 bases). Germline assignment: CDR1 MDHEN and CDR2 SYDVKM. V lost 5 bases and J 5 bases, leaving 21 bases between the germline ends. This CDR3 spans 16 amino acids. The CDR3 sequence: CASSNLQGRQIETQYF. The CDR3 bases are TGTGCCAGCAGTAACTTACAGGGTCGGCAGATTGAGACCCAGTACTTC.

This clonotype was detected ten times or more. J is TRBJ1-2 and V is TRBV6-2 or TRBV6-3, with D tentatively TRBD1 (5 bases). Trimming stripped 10 bases from V and 2 bases from J, with 17 bases between. The CDR3 runs 14 residues. Germline V CDR1 and CDR2: MNHEY, SVGEGT. CDR3 region: CATEREGRNYGYTF. CDR3 bases: TGTGCCACCGAAAGGGAGGGGCGGAACTATGGCTACACCTTC.